Listed here are 20 T cell receptor beta chains from one sample, sequenced in a study of blood T cell repertoires in COVID-19. Some clones are missing from TCRdb's copy, which holds only in-frame ones; the method was immunoSEQ multiplex PCR. The sample consists of about 320,000 clones, more than 70% of them appearing once. Sequenced input: peripheral blood. The origin of the receptors is a woman aged 45-65 years with acute or convalescent COVID-19.

The gene calls are TRBV5-8 and TRBJ2-3, with D perhaps TRBD1 (6 bases). V was pared by 0 bases and J by 6 bases, with 8 bases between. Germline assignment: CDR1 SGHTS and CDR2 YDEGEE. The length of the CDR3 is 13 residues. CDR3 nucleotides: TGTGCCAGCAGCTTGGGTAGGGGGGATACGCAGTATTTT. It specifies CASSLGRGDTQYF.

This chain connects TRBV6-6 to TRBJ2-7; D is perhaps TRBD1 (6 bases). V was pared by 2 bases and J by 0 bases, with 14 bases between. The CDR3 extends over 16 amino acids. The germline V gene has CDR1 MNHNY and CDR2 SVGAGI (reference sequence). This CDR3 is CASSYDDRPSSYEQYV. DNA of the CDR3: TGTGCCAGCAGTTACGATGACAGGCCTAGCTCCTACGAGCAGTACGTC.

The chain's CDR3 is CASSLGARDSSSGDEQFF. CDR3 nucleotides: TGCGCCAGCAGCTTGGGGGCCCGGGACTCTTCGAGCGGGGATGAGCAGTTCTTC. The V and J genes are TRBV5-1 and TRBJ2-1; 7 nucleotides align to TRBD2. The germline V gene has CDR1 SGHRS and CDR2 YFSETQ. This CDR3 is 18 amino acids long. J was trimmed by 8 bases and V by 0 bases; bases with no gene match: 17.

The gene calls are TRBV30 and TRBJ2-5; 7 bases fit TRBD1. With V trimmed by 5 bases and J by 2 bases, 8 bases remained unmatched. The CDR3 spans 14 residues. In germline, CDR1 is GTSNPN, CDR2 SVGIG (reference sequence). The DNA for the CDR3 is TGTGCCTGGGGTCCCGACAGGGTGCAAGAGACCCAGTACTTC. It codes for CAWGPDRVQETQYF.

The chain combines TRBV3-1 (or the pseudogene TRBV3-2) with TRBJ2-2; 11 bases line up with TRBD1. Germline V gene data show CDR1 as LGHDT and CDR2 as YNNKEL (reference sequence). Trimming removed 5 bases from V and 4 bases from J; junction bases left unmatched: 3. The CDR3 is 15 amino acids. CDR3 in amino acids: CASSFGTGGTGELFF. DNA for the CDR3: TGTGCCAGCAGCTTTGGGACAGGGGGCACCGGGGAGCTGTTTTTT.

The chain is built from TRBV19 and TRBJ1-1; TRBD1 aligns across 7 bases. Germline values: CDR1 LNHDA, CDR2 SQIVND (reference sequence). V was pared by 2 bases and J by 12 bases, with 9 bases of the junction left unmatched. The CDR3 is made up of 13 amino acids. The CDR3 here is CASSIPDRLESFF. The CDR3 region has the DNA TGTGCCAGTAGTATACCGGACAGGTTAGAATCTTTCTTT.

The V and J genes are TRBV30 and TRBJ2-2; TRBD2 matches 7 bases. The CDR3 consists of 15 residues. J was trimmed by 1 base and V by 6 bases; bases with no gene match: 8. Looked up from germline, CDR1 is GTSNPN and CDR2 is SVGIG (reference sequence). The DNA of the CDR3 is TGTGCCTGTCCGGGAGGTAGTCAGAACACCGGGGAGCTGTTTTTT. Protein sequence: CACPGGSQNTGELFF.

The chain carries TRBV5-6 and TRBJ1-2; TRBD1 matches 8 bases. In germline, CDR1 is SGHDT, CDR2 YYEEEE. The CDR3 sequence is 15 residues long. J lost 8 bases, V lost 6 bases, and 15 bases had no gene match. The CDR3 DNA is TGTGCCAGCAACCCAAGGACAGGGCTTATGGGCGGCTACACCTTC. Its translation: CASNPRTGLMGGYTF.

V gene TRBV5-1 combines with J gene TRBJ2-5; weak D call: TRBD2 (6 bases). V was clipped by 0 bases and J by 2 bases, with 14 bases between them. Germline-derived CDR1 and CDR2 are SGHRS and YFSETQ. The CDR3 spans 16 residues. The CDR3 bases are TGCGCCAGCAGCTTGGAAAGCGGGCCGTTTCAAGAGACCCAGTACTTC. Its protein product is CASSLESGPFQETQYF. Drawing the rest from reference TRBV5-1 and TRBJ2-5, the complete variable domain is KAGVTQTPRYLIKTRGQQVTLSCSPISGHRSVSWYQQTPGQGLQFLFEYFSETQRNKGNFPGRFSGRQFSNSRSEMNVSTLELGDSALYLCASSLESGPFQETQYFGPGTRLLVL.

Details on this clone: Other DNA sequences of this sample code for an identical CDR3. The rearrangement joins TRBV25-1 to TRBJ1-5; TRBD1 agrees at 7 bases. This CDR3 spans 14 amino acids. Looked up from germline, CDR1 is MGHDK and CDR2 is SYGVNS. After removal of 6 bases from V and 1 base from J, the junction contained 3 bases not matched to a gene. This chain's CDR3 is CASSPGQSNQPQHF. CDR3 bases: TGTGCCAGCAGCCCGGGACAGAGCAATCAGCCCCAGCATTTT.

The table lists this clone with a count of one. V usage is TRBV5-4 and J usage is TRBJ2-6; 7 bases agree with TRBD1. The junction had 7 bases not matched to a gene; V was cut back by 4 bases and J by 0 bases. Per the germline V gene, CDR1 is SGHNT and CDR2 is YYREEE (reference sequence). The CDR3 runs 17 residues. CDR3 DNA: TGTGCCAGCAGCCCGGGACAGATTCGCTCTGGGGCCAACGTCCTGACTTTC. Amino acids: CASSPGQIRSGANVLTF.

This chain joins TRBV27 and TRBJ1-4, with TRBD1 matching 8 bases. The junction had 10 bases not matched to a gene; V was cut back by 5 bases and J by 8 bases. This CDR3 spans 15 amino acids. Germline CDR1 is MNHEY and CDR2 is SMNVEV (reference sequence). The DNA of the CDR3 is TGTGCCAGCAGTACTCCGACAGGGGAAAGGGAAAAACTGTTTTTT. Translating gives CASSTPTGEREKLFF.

This clone was picked up one time. V gene TRBV6-6 combines with J gene TRBJ1-2; 7 bases map to TRBD1. The CDR3 totals 13 residues. Looked up from germline, CDR1 is MNHNY and CDR2 is SVGAGI (reference sequence). J was trimmed by 8 bases and V by 2 bases; bases with no gene match: 5. CDR3 protein: CASSYGGGKGYTF. CDR3 DNA: TGTGCCAGCAGTTACGGAGGGGGCAAAGGCTACACCTTC.

This clone was counted a single time. CDR3 sequence (DNA): TGTGCCAGCAGTTTTAGGCGGGAGGGGATAGGACAGCCCCAGCATTTT. Amino acids: CASSFRREGIGQPQHF. The chain joins TRBV6-5 to TRBJ1-5; tentative D call: TRBD1 (5 bases). CDR3 size: 16 residues. The V gene lost 4 bases and the J gene lost 7 bases, with 20 bases spanning the gap. Germline CDR1 reads MNHEY; CDR2 reads SVGAGI.

The V and J genes are TRBV4-1 and TRBJ2-2; D is possibly TRBD1 (5 bases). Germline V CDR1 and CDR2: MGHRA, YSYEKL. The CDR3 has 13 residues. V was shortened by 0 bases and J by 8 bases, with 7 bases between the two germline ends. This CDR3 is CASSQDRAGELFF. DNA of the CDR3: TGCGCCAGCAGCCAAGACAGGGCGGGGGAGCTGTTTTTT.

This clone has just one count. The J gene is TRBJ2-2, the V gene TRBV2; 12 positions match TRBD2. V was clipped by 6 bases and J by 8 bases; unmatched bases: 7. The germline CDR1 and CDR2 sequences are SNHLY and FYNNEI. The length of the CDR3 is 15 residues. Here the CDR3 reads CASRRLAGDFGELFF. The CDR3 DNA is TGTGCCAGCAGACGACTAGCGGGGGACTTTGGGGAGCTGTTTTTT.

This rearrangement joins TRBV5-1 to TRBJ1-4; a possible D gene is TRBD1 (6 bases). The germline gives CDR1 SGHRS, CDR2 YFSETQ. With 3 bases removed from V and 8 bases from J, the gap between germline ends came to 11 bases. This CDR3 has 13 residues. CDR3 in DNA: TGCGCCAGCAGCTGGGACACGGGAGAAAAACTGTTTTTT. Translation: CASSWDTGEKLFF.

Details on this clone: Distinct nucleotide sequences in the sample also encode this CDR3. The DNA for the CDR3 is TGTGCCAGCAGCCCATCGGGGGGGTCCTACAATGAGCAGTTCTTC. Encoded protein: CASSPSGGSYNEQFF. This sequence joins TRBV9 and TRBJ2-1, with 8 bases lining up with TRBD2. Per germline, CDR1 SGDLS and CDR2 YYNGEE. The length of the CDR3 is 15 residues. The V and J ends lost 4 bases and 1 base, in that order; junction bases with no gene match: 4.

The chain uses TRBV20-1 and TRBJ2-1, with TRBD2 as a possible D gene (6 bases). Germline V CDR1 and CDR2: DFQATT, SNEGSKA (reference sequence). This CDR3 comprises 11 residues. Trimming took 6 bases from V and 9 from J, leaving 12 bases between them. The CDR3 DNA sequence: TGCAGTGCCAATAAGGAGGGTGAGCAGTTCTTC. This codes for CSANKEGEQFF.

The chain is built from TRBV7-2 and TRBJ1-4; TRBD1 aligns across 7 bases. The CDR3 contains 13 residues. Germline trimming cut 4 bases from V and 5 bases from J; bases unmatched to any gene: 1. Germline V gene lookup returns CDR1 SGHTA and CDR2 FQGNSA. CDR3 sequence (DNA): TGTGCCAGCAGCTCGGACAGGAATGAAAAACTGTTTTTT. Translation: CASSSDRNEKLFF.